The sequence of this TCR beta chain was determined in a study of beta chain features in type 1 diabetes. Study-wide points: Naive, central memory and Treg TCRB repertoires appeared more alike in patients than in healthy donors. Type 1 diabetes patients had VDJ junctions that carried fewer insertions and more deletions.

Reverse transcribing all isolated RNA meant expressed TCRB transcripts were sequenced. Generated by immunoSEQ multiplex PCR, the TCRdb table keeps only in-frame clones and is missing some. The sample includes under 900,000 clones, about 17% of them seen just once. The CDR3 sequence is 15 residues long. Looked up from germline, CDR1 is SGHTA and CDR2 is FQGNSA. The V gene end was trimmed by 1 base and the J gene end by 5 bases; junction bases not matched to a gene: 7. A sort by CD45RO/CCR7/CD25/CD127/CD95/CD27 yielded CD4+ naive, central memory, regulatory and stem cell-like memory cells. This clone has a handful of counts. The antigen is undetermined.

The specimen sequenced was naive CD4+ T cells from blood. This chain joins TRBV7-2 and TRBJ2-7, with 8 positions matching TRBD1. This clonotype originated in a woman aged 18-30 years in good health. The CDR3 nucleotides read TGTGCCAGCAGCTTAGACTCAGGGGGCTGGAACGAGCAGTACTTC. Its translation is CASSLDSGGWNEQYF. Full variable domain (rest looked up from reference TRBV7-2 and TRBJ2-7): GAGVSQSPSNKVTEKGKDVELRCDPISGHTALYWYRQSLGQGLEFLIYFQGNSAPDKSGLPSDRFSAERTGGSVSTLTIQRTQQEDSAVYLCASSLDSGGWNEQYFGPGTRLTVT.